This TCR beta chain was recovered during a study of response to subunit inactivated influenza vaccine. Broader study findings: Authors suggested few new T cells are recruited by each seasonal influenza vaccination.

MiXCR was run by TCRdb on the RT-PCR reads, yielding one entry per CDR3 protein. The sample lists around 520,000 distinct CDR3 sequences; about 12% were seen once. The CDR3 has 15 amino acids. Looked up from germline, CDR1 is SEHNR and CDR2 is FQNEAQ (reference sequence). Trimming stripped 3 bases from V and 4 bases from J, with 13 bases between. As to this clonotype: Its antigen remains unidentified.

This TCR was recovered from a man in his fifties who received an inactivated influenza vaccine. The chain uses TRBV7-9 and TRBJ2-1; D gene uncertain. Here the sequenced sample was PBMCs from blood, taken on the day of vaccination. The CDR3 nucleotides read TGTGCCAGCAGCTTGCCATATACCCCTTACAATGAGCAGTTCTTC. Its translation: CASSLPYTPYNEQFF. The full variable domain, rest sourced from reference TRBV7-9 and TRBJ2-1, is DTGVSQNPRHKITKRGQNVTFRCDPISEHNRLYWYRQTLGQGPEFLTYFQNEAQLEKSRLLSDRFSAERPKGSFSTLEIQRTEQGDSAMYLCASSLPYTPYNEQFFGPGTRLTVL.